This T cell receptor beta chain is drawn from a study of PD-1 blockade in classical Hodgkin lymphoma. Concerning this clone: What it recognizes is unknown.

Clones were read by immunoSEQ multiplex PCR, and TCRdb kept only the in-frame ones, dropping some. The sample consists of roughly 100,000 clones, about 92% of them appearing once. V lost 3 bases, J lost 7 bases, and 25 bases lay in between. The CDR3 length is 17 residues. The germline CDR1 and CDR2 sequences are SGHVS and FQNEAQ. Study observations and caveats: Relative to healthy donors, newly diagnosed patients reportedly had lower baseline TCR diversity, which was reported as lower still in relapsed/refractory patients. Before treatment, complete responders showed about the same diversity as newly diagnosed patients.

Documented time point: cycle 4 day 1 (C4D1), after 5 to 7 weeks of nivolumab. All patients relapsed after autologous stem cell transplantation, and brentuximab vedotin exposure varied. This clonotype was sampled from a human donor with classical Hodgkin lymphoma. This rearrangement joins TRBV7-8 to TRBJ2-7, with a tentative D call TRBD2 (9 bases). The sequencing here drew on peripheral blood mononuclear cells (PBMCs), taken before the fourth cycle of nivolumab. CDR3 in DNA: TGTGCCAGCAGCTTTTCGTATAGCGGGAGTACAGGGGGAGAGCAGTACTTC. This codes for CASSFSYSGSTGGEQYF.